The 2 T cell receptor beta chains below come from one sample, sequenced in a study of cytomegalovirus exposure and HLA in healthy donors. Use of 60 Vbeta and 13 Jbeta primers characterized the PCR. Clones were sequenced by immunoSEQ multiplex PCR, and TCRdb holds only the in-frame ones, with some missing. The table records 200,000 to 250,000 clones, about four fifths of them present only once. Material: PBMCs. Receptors originate from a woman aged 35 to 49 in good health and CMV-seropositive.

The chain links TRBV5-4 to TRBJ2-1, with TRBD2 identical over 12 bases. The CDR3 has 16 residues. CDR1 SGHNT and CDR2 YYREEE come from the germline V gene (reference sequence). The trim removed 0 bases at V and 7 bases at J, leaving 5 bases unmatched. CDR3 residues: CASSLASGRVGNEQFF. CDR3 DNA sequence: TGTGCCAGCAGCTTGGCTAGCGGGAGGGTTGGTAATGAGCAGTTCTTC.

The V gene is TRBV9, the J gene TRBJ2-3, with 8 bases fitting TRBD2. In germline, CDR1 is SGDLS, CDR2 YYNGEE. This CDR3 region has 14 residues. The junction had 4 bases not matched to a gene; V was cut back by 2 bases and J by 5 bases. The chain's CDR3 is CASSVGLGGDTQYF. CDR3 in DNA: TGTGCCAGCAGCGTGGGACTAGGAGGAGATACGCAGTATTTT.